This T cell receptor (beta chain) was retrieved from a study of cytomegalovirus exposure and HLA in healthy donors. Study results and caveats: Later on, a genetic analysis was performed. It linked a missense variant in DCLRE1C with V- and J-gene trimming of TCR beta. Rarity characterized most TCR sequences, yet some public TCRs appeared in many donors. Based on reports, TCR beta sequences accurately predicted HLA-A and HLA-B alleles for most subjects.

This PCR relied on a set of 60 Vbeta primers and 13 Jbeta primers. Profiling relied on immunoSEQ multiplex PCR, and the TCRdb table lists in-frame clones only, not all of them. The sample includes about 140,000 clones, approximately 80% of them seen just once. Worth noting for this clone: The antigen remains undetermined.

Germline CDR1 SNHLY, CDR2 FYNNEI. Trimming pared 10 bases from V and 5 bases from J, leaving 18 bases between. The CDR3 is 14 amino acids. The sample consisted of PBMCs. The source is a woman aged 50 to 60 in good health and CMV-seropositive. This rearrangement joins TRBV2 to TRBJ2-4, with D possibly matching TRBD2 (6 bases). The CDR3 DNA reads as TGTGCCACTTCCTCCGAGGGAGGAGAAAACATTCAGTACTTC. This sequence encodes CATSSEGGENIQYF.